The entry below gives a single T cell receptor beta chain sequence along with its context. The entry originates in a study of T cells expressing NK-cell markers. In the study overall: Seven HCMV-seropositive donors and one seronegative donor made up the eight sequenced donors.

TCRdb reanalyzed the 5' RACE reads and collapses them to one entry per CDR3 protein, without DNA. The sample features a few hundred thousand distinct CDR3 sequences, with about 0.4% in its top ten. Germline lookup yields CDR1 SGHTA and CDR2 FQGTGA. The CDR3 loop spans 18 amino acids. The receptor's source is a man aged 18 to 35 in good health. Sequencing was performed on blood T cells: a sorted CD56 or NKG2C T cell subset, CD4+ or CD8+ T cells, or bulk PBMC T cells (not recorded which). The chain couples TRBV7-3 to TRBJ2-3; without DNA, the TCRdb call of TRBD1 cannot be checked. CDR3: CASSLIGTGGQHTDTQYF.